This entry concerns a single T cell receptor (beta chain). The sample originates from a study of T cell changes during pregnancy in multiple sclerosis. Using immunoSEQ multiplex PCR, the repertoire was profiled, and TCRdb retains in-frame clones only, with some absent. The data hold around 70,000 clones, with roughly 92% observed a single time. The sequencing used peripheral blood, collected after pregnancy. This receptor was identified in a female donor in good health, enrolled as a control in a pregnancy study.

The CDR3 region is CASSLLGGRYGYTF. CDR3 coding DNA: TGTGCCAGCAGTTTATTGGGGGGGAGGTATGGCTACACCTTC. The V and J genes are TRBV28 and TRBJ1-2, with D maybe TRBD1 (5 bases). Germline V gene sequence: CDR1 MDHEN, CDR2 SYDVKM. Trimming took off 1 base at V and 5 bases at J, with 11 bases between the two ends. This CDR3 has 14 residues.